Described below is a single TCR beta chain sequence and its context. Antigen: not known. Sample treatment: roughly 11-day PBMC culture with coronavirus spike peptide pools or control peptides (ViraFEST assay). This entry belongs to a study of vaccination and CD4 T cells after COVID-19. Study information: Those taking part got two shots of either the BNT162b2 or the mRNA-1273 vaccine.

Researchers used the Oncomine TCR Beta short-read assay to sequence DNA from cultured CD4+ T cells. TCRdb used MiXCR to reprocess the PCR reads, holding one entry per CDR3 protein. This sample has about 15,000 distinct CDR3 sequences, with around three fifths found just once. Trimming left V 4 bases short and J 1 base short, with 10 bases between. Per germline, CDR1 LNHNV and CDR2 YYDKDF (reference sequence). This CDR3 comprises 14 residues. This clonotype was obtained from a human donor who had recovered from COVID-19. The sequencing input was CD4+ T cells from blood, cultured in vitro. The chain combines TRBV15 with TRBJ1-1; no clear D gene. CDR3 amino acids: CATSNPLGNTEAFF. For the CDR3, the DNA is TGTGCCACCAGCAACCCCCTAGGGAACACTGAAGCTTTCTTT.